These 14 T cell receptor beta chains were sequenced from one sample in a study of blood T cells in healthy people across ages. Primers used in a second PCR of roughly 6 to 12 cycles were a sample-barcoded 5' primer and a J-beta primer mix. TCRdb used MiXCR to reprocess the 5' RACE reads, holding one entry per CDR3 protein. Among 1.5 million to 2 million distinct CDR3 sequences listed, about 28% were seen once. What was sequenced was blood. These receptor sequences come from a woman in her 30s in good health.

In this sample, this clonotype turned up many times. The V gene is TRBV6-5, the J gene TRBJ1-2, with TRBD1 as a possible D gene (5 bases). CDR3 length equals 15 residues. V was shortened by 5 bases and J by 4 bases, with 17 bases between the two germline ends. Germline V gene lookup returns CDR1 MNHEY and CDR2 SVGAGI. The CDR3 DNA reads as TGTGCCAGCAGTCGCGATGTGAGGGGCGGCTATGGCTACACCTTC. Its translation is CASSRDVRGGYGYTF.

Ten or more counts support this clonotype. The chain recombines TRBV10-3 with TRBJ2-1, with 9 bases that match TRBD1. Germline CDR1 reads ENHRY; CDR2 reads SYGVKD. V lost 2 bases, J lost 5 bases, and 7 bases stayed unmatched. The CDR3 sequence is 16 residues long. CDR3 residues: CAISERSGQGNNEQFF. CDR3 nucleotide sequence: TGTGCCATCAGTGAGCGATCGGGACAGGGTAACAATGAGCAGTTCTTC.

The CDR3 loop reads CSARGGSKDGYTF. In DNA form, the CDR3 reads TGCAGTGCTAGAGGGGGGAGTAAGGATGGCTACACCTTC. The V gene is TRBV20-1, the J gene TRBJ1-2, with D possibly being TRBD1 (5 bases). V was cut by 1 base and J by 6 bases, with 12 bases left in between. The CDR3 is 13 amino acids. CDR1 is DFQATT and CDR2 is SNEGSKA in the germline V gene (reference sequence).

This clonotype was counted ten times or more. This sequence joins TRBV6-5 and TRBJ2-5, with D perhaps matching TRBD2 (6 bases). CDR3 length equals 15 residues. Trimming pared 5 bases from V and 2 bases from J, leaving 15 bases between. Per germline, CDR1 MNHEY and CDR2 SVGAGI. The DNA of the CDR3 is TGTGCCAGCAGTCCCCGTTTAGCGGATCAAGAGACCCAGTACTTC. This gives the protein CASSPRLADQETQYF.

This clonotype was picked up many times. The chain employs TRBV29-1 and TRBJ2-1; possible D gene TRBD2, 5 bases. Germline V lookup: CDR1 SQVTM, CDR2 ANQGSEA. V was clipped by 1 base and J by 6 bases, with 19 bases between them. The CDR3 is made up of 16 amino acids. The CDR3 sequence is CSVEGSGLASSNEQFF. The CDR3 nucleotides are TGCAGCGTTGAAGGGAGCGGACTCGCGAGTTCCAATGAGCAGTTCTTC.

This clonotype occurred many times. The chain links TRBV5-1 to TRBJ2-1; 10 bases line up with TRBD1. Germline V CDR1 and CDR2: SGHRS, YFSETQ. The CDR3 runs 17 residues. With 0 bases clipped from V and 3 bases from J, the junction kept 6 bases outside the gene matches. Written as DNA, the CDR3 is TGCGCCAGCAGCTTGGCCAAGGGGACAGGGGTCTACAATGAGCAGTTCTTC. It specifies CASSLAKGTGVYNEQFF. Full variable domain (rest looked up from reference TRBV5-1 and TRBJ2-1): KAGVTQTPRYLIKTRGQQVTLSCSPISGHRSVSWYQQTPGQGLQFLFEYFSETQRNKGNFPGRFSGRQFSNSRSEMNVSTLELGDSALYLCASSLAKGTGVYNEQFFGPGTRLTVL.

Worth noting for this clonotype: Germline is not matched at one junction end, which may reflect a read error. V is TRBV10-3 and J is TRBJ2-1; 14 nucleotides match TRBD2. Germline CDR1 and CDR2: ENHRY and SYGVKD. CDR3 length: 17 residues. The CDR3 loop is CTISGYQPGTSGSEQFF. CDR3 DNA sequence: TGTACCATCAGTGGCTACCAGCCCGGGACTAGCGGGAGTGAGCAGTTCTTC.

The chain has TRBV6-6 and TRBJ2-3; 10 nucleotides line up with TRBD1. J was trimmed by 6 bases and V by 6 bases; bases with no gene match: 9. The CDR3 has 15 amino acids. Germline V lookup: CDR1 MNHNY, CDR2 SVGAGI (reference sequence). In DNA, the CDR3 is TGTGCCAGCAGATACCGGGACAGGGGTGTCGATACGCAGTATTTT. Amino acid sequence: CASRYRDRGVDTQYF.

This clonotype was recorded many times. V and J are TRBV7-9 and TRBJ2-5, with TRBD2 matching 7 bases. Germline V gene lookup returns CDR1 SEHNR and CDR2 FQNEAQ (reference sequence). Trimming removed 3 bases from V and 4 bases from J; junction bases left unmatched: 8. The CDR3 spans 15 residues. The CDR3 loop is CASSFSRGGRETQYF. The CDR3 DNA is TGTGCCAGCAGCTTTTCTCGGGGAGGGAGAGAGACCCAGTACTTC.

As to this clonotype: One end of the junction is discordant with germline, which a read error may explain. The chain uses TRBV2 and TRBJ1-2, with TRBD1 as a possible D gene (5 bases). This CDR3 spans 13 amino acids. The germline V gene has CDR1 SNHLY and CDR2 FYNNEI. DNA for the CDR3: TGTGCCAGCAGGTCGACAGATAACTATGGCTGCACCTTC. Protein sequence: CASRSTDNYGCTF.

This clonotype was seen repeatedly, ten times or more. J is TRBJ2-5 and V is TRBV24-1; D could derive from TRBD1 or TRBD2 (6 bases each). V lost 1 base, J lost 3 bases, and 11 bases lay in between. The CDR3 has 15 amino acids. The V gene's germline CDR1 is KGHDR and CDR2 SFDVKD. CDR3 residues: CATSDLGGGKETQYF. The CDR3 DNA sequence: TGTGCCACCAGTGATTTAGGAGGGGGTAAAGAGACCCAGTACTTC.

The chain couples TRBV12-3 or TRBV12-4 to TRBJ2-2, with 8 bases lining up with TRBD1. Losses at the gene ends were 4 bases for V and 7 bases for J; bases not matched to a gene: 5. This CDR3 contains 14 residues. The CDR3 sequence: CASSYRGDGGELFF. For the CDR3, the DNA is TGTGCCAGCAGTTACAGGGGGGACGGCGGGGAGCTGTTTTTT.

The chain carries TRBV20-1 and TRBJ2-1, with no clear D. Trimming removed 3 bases at V and 5 bases at J, with 8 bases between. The CDR3 is made up of 12 amino acids. Germline CDR1 is DFQATT and CDR2 is SNEGSKA (reference sequence). Here the CDR3 reads CSARNPDNEQFF. In DNA, the CDR3 is TGCAGTGCTAGGAATCCCGACAATGAGCAGTTCTTC.

V is TRBV2 and J is TRBJ2-7, with D unclear. V lost 6 bases to trimming and J lost 2 bases, with 11 bases between them. From germline, CDR1 is SNHLY and CDR2 FYNNEI. The CDR3 extends over 13 amino acids. This CDR3 is CASSFNNPYEQYF. CDR3 DNA sequence: TGTGCCAGCAGCTTCAACAACCCCTACGAGCAGTACTTC.